This T cell receptor beta chain was found in a study of brain metastases from non-small cell lung cancer. Study observations and caveats: Paired brain metastases and primary tumors largely shared TCR repertoires.

On this clone itself: Its antigen remains unidentified.

Clones were read by immunoSEQ multiplex PCR, and TCRdb kept only the in-frame ones, dropping some. The sample contains a few thousand clones, about four fifths of which appear only once. The material sequenced was primary lung tumor tissue. The TCR comes from a donor at least 40 years old with non-small cell lung cancer.

The CDR3 protein is CASSLSGGKPNYGYTF. The CDR3 nucleotides read TGTGCCAGCAGTTTATCGGGGGGGAAACCTAACTATGGCTACACCTTC. This chain links TRBV27 with TRBJ1-2; TRBD1 might be the D (5 bases). The length of the CDR3 is 16 residues. From germline, CDR1 is MNHEY and CDR2 SMNVEV (reference sequence). Deletions cut 0 bases from V and 0 bases from J, with 11 bases between.